The clone carrying this T cell receptor (beta chain) was observed a handful of times. Its antigen is undetermined. One entry per CDR3 protein, called by TCRdb with MiXCR from the 5' RACE reads. The sample holds 320,000 or so distinct CDR3 sequences, 8.1% seen once. These data are taken from a study of T cells after yellow fever vaccination. General study results and limits: Clones that expanded after primary vaccination mostly reappeared after the booster (96% CD4, approximately 85% CD8). The secondary response was weaker, and its peak arrived faster, on day 5 versus 15. Among all clonotypes, a small share was observed in both CD4 and CD8 compartments.

The CDR3 contains 15 residues. J lost 8 bases, V lost 2 bases, and 6 bases had no gene match. Germline CDR1 LGHDT, CDR2 YNNKEL (reference sequence). The receptor was derived from a man between 18 and 35 years old who received the YFV17D yellow fever vaccine. The chain is built from TRBV3-1 and TRBJ1-6, with 7 bases matching TRBD1. The source material was PBMCs, sampled 45 days after the first yellow fever vaccination. In DNA, the CDR3 is TGTGCCAGCAGCCAAACAGGGGATATGGATTCACCCCTCCACTTT. Its translation: CASSQTGDMDSPLHF. Full variable domain (missing parts from reference TRBV3-1 and TRBJ1-6): DTAVSQTPKYLVTQMGNDKSIKCEQNLGHDTMYWYKQDSKKFLKIMFSYNNKELIINETVPNRFSPKSPDKAHLNLHINSLELGDSAVYFCASSQTGDMDSPLHFGNGTRLTVT.